This TCR beta chain was sequenced in a study of T cell changes during pregnancy in multiple sclerosis. TCRdb's copy holds only in-frame clones and misses some; the assay was immunoSEQ multiplex PCR. The sample records more than 40,000 clones, around 92% being singletons. The germline V gene has CDR1 SQVTM and CDR2 ANQGSEA. The CDR3 covers 13 residues. Trimming shortened V by 7 bases and J by 0 bases, and 7 bases separated the two germline ends. The receptor comes from a female donor with multiple sclerosis, enrolled in a pregnancy study. The chain joins TRBV29-1 to TRBJ2-6, with D uncertain. Specimen: CD4+ T cells from peripheral blood mononuclear cells, collected in the third trimester of pregnancy. This chain's CDR3 is CSARSSGANVLTF. CDR3 bases: TGCAGCGCCCGCAGCTCTGGGGCCAACGTCCTGACTTTC.